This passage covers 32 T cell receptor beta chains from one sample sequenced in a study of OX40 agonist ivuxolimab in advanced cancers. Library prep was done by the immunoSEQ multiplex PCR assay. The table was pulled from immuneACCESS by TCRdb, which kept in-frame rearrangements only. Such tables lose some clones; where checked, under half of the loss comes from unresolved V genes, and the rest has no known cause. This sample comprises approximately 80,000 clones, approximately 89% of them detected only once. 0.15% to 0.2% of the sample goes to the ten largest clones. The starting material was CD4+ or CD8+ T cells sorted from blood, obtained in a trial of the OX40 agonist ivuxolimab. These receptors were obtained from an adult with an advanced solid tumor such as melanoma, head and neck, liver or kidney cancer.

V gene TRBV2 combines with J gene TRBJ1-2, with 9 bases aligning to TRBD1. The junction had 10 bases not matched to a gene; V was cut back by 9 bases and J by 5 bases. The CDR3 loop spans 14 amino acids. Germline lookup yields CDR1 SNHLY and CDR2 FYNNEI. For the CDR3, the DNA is TGTGCCAGAAGCTCGGGACAGGGCTCTTATGGCTACACCTTC. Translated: CARSSGQGSYGYTF.

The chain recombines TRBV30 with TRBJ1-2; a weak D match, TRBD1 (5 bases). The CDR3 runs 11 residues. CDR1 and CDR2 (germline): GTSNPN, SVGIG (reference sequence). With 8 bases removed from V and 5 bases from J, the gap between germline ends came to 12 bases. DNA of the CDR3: TGTGCCAGCATTAGGGGTTATGGCTACACCTTC. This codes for CASIRGYGYTF.

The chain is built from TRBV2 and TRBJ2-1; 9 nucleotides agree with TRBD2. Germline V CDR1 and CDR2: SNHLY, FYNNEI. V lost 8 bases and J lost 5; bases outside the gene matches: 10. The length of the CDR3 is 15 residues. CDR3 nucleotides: TGTGCCAGCGGTGGGGGACTAGCTGTGAACAATGAGCAGTTCTTC. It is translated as CASGGGLAVNNEQFF.

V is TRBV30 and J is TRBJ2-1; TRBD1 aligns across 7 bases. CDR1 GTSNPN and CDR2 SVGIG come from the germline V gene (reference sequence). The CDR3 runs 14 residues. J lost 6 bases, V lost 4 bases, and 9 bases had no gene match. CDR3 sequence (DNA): TGTGCCTGGACAGGGGGTCGTCGGGGCAATGAGCAGTTCTTC. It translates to CAWTGGRRGNEQFF.

CDR3 sequence reads: CSGRVSYEQYF. CDR3 in DNA: TGCAGCGGCCGAGTCTCCTACGAGCAGTACTTC. This rearrangement joins TRBV20-1 to TRBJ2-7; the D is unclear. This CDR3 comprises 11 residues. CDR1 and CDR2 (germline): DFQATT, SNEGSKA (reference sequence).

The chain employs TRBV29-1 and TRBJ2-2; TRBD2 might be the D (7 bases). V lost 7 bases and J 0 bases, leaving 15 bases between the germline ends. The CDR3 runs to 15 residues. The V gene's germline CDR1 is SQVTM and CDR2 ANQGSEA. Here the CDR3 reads CSAFLGGANTGELFF. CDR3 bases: TGCAGCGCCTTCTTAGGGGGGGCGAACACCGGGGAGCTGTTTTTT.

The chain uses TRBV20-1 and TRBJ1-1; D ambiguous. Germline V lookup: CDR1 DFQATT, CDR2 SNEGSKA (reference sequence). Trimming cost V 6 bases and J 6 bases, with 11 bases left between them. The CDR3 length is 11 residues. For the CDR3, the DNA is TGCAGTGCCCCTTCGGATTCTGAAGCTTTCTTT. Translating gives CSAPSDSEAFF.

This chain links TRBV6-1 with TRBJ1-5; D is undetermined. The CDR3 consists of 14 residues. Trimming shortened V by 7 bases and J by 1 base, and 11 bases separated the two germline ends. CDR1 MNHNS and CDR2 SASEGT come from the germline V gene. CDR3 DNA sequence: TGTGCCAGCACGGATGTGGGCAGCAATCAGCCCCAGCATTTT. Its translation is CASTDVGSNQPQHF.

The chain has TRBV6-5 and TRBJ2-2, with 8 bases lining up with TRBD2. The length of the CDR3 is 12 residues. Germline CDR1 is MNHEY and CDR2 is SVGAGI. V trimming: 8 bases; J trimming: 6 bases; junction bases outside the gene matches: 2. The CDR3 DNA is TGTGCCAGCCGGGGGGGCCCCGGGGAGCTGTTTTTT. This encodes CASRGGPGELFF.

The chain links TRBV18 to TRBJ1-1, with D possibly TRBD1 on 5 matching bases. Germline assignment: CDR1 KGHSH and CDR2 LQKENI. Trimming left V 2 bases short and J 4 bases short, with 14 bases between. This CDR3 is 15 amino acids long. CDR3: CASSPWEGALTEAFF. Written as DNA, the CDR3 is TGTGCCAGCTCACCATGGGAAGGGGCGCTCACTGAAGCTTTCTTT.

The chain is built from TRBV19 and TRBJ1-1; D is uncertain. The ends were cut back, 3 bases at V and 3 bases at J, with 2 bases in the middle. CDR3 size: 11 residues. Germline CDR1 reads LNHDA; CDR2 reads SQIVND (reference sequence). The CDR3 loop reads CASSIYTEAFF. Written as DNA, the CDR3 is TGTGCCAGTAGTATTTACACTGAAGCTTTCTTT.

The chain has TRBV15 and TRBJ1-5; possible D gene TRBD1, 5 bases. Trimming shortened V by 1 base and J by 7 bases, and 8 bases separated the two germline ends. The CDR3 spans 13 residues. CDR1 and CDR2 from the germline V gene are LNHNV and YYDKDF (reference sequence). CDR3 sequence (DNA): TGTGCCACCAGCAGAGGGGGGTTCCAGCCCCAGCATTTT. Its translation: CATSRGGFQPQHF.

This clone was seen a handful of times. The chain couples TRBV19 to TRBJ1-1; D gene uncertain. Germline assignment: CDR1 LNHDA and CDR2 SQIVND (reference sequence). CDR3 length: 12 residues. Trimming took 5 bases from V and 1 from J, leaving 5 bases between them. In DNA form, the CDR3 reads TGTGCCAGTAGTCTGAAGAACACTGAAGCTTTCTTT. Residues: CASSLKNTEAFF.

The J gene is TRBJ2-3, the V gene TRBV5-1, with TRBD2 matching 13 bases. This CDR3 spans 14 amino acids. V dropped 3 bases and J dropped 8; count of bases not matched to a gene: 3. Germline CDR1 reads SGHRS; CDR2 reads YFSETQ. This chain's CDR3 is CASSSTSGGATQYF. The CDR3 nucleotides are TGCGCCAGCAGCTCTACTAGCGGGGGGGCTACGCAGTATTTT.

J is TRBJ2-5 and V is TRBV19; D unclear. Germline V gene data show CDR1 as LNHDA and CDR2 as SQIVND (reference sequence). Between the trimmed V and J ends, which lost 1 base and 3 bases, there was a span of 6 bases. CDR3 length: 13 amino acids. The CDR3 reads CASSIGPKETQYF. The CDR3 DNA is TGTGCCAGTAGTATAGGGCCGAAAGAGACCCAGTACTTC.

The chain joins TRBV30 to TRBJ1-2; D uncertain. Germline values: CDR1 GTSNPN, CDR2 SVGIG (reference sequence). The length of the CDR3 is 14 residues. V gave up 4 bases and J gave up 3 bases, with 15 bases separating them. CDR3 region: CAWKGSARDYGYTF. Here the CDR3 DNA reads TGTGCCTGGAAGGGAAGTGCCCGGGACTATGGCTACACCTTC. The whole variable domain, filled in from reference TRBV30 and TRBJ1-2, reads SQTIHQWPATLVQPVGSPLSLECTVEGTSNPNLYWYRQAAGRGLQLLFYSVGIGQISSEVPQNLSASRPQDRQFILSSKKLLLSDSGFYLCAWKGSARDYGYTFGSGTRLTVV.

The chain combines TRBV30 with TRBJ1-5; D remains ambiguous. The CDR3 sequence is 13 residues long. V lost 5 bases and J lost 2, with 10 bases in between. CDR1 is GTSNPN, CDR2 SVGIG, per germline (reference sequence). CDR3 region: CAWSMAGNQPQHF. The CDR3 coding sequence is TGTGCCTGGTCTATGGCTGGCAATCAGCCCCAGCATTTT.

The chain's CDR3 is CASASGGITKNIQYF. Written as DNA, the CDR3 is TGTGCCAGCGCATCAGGGGGTATTACCAAAAACATTCAGTACTTC. The chain is built from TRBV19 and TRBJ2-4; TRBD1 agrees at 7 bases. The CDR3 contains 15 residues. CDR1 LNHDA and CDR2 SQIVND come from the germline V gene (reference sequence). V dropped 9 bases and J dropped 2; count of bases not matched to a gene: 10.

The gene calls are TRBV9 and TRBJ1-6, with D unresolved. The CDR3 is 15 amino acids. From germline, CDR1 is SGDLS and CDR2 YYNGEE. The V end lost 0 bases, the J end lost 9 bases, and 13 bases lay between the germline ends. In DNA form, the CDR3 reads TGTGCCAGCAGCGTAGAGGCTGGGGTTGGTTCACCCCTCCACTTT. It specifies CASSVEAGVGSPLHF.

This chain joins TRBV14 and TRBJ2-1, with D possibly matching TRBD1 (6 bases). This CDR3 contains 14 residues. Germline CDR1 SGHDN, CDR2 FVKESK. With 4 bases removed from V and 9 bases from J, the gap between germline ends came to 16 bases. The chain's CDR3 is CASSPHQGIREQFF. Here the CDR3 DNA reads TGTGCCAGCAGCCCCCACCAGGGGATCCGTGAGCAGTTCTTC.

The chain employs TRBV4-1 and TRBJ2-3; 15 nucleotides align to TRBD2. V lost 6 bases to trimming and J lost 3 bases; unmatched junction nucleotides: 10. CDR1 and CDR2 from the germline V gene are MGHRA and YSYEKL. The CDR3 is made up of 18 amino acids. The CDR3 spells CASRHNPGLAGGTDTQYF. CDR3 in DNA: TGCGCCAGCAGACACAACCCGGGACTAGCGGGAGGTACAGATACGCAGTATTTT.

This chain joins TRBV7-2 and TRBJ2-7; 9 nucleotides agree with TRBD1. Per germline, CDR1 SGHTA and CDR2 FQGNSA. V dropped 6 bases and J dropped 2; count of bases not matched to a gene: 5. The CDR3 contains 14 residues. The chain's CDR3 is CASRIQGATYEQYF. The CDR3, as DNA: TGTGCCAGCAGGATACAGGGGGCAACCTACGAGCAGTACTTC.

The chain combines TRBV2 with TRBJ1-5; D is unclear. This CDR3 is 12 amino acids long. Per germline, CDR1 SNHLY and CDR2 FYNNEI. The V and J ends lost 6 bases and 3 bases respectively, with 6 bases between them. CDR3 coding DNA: TGTGCCAGCAGCCGGGTCAATCAGCCCCAGCATTTT. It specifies CASSRVNQPQHF.

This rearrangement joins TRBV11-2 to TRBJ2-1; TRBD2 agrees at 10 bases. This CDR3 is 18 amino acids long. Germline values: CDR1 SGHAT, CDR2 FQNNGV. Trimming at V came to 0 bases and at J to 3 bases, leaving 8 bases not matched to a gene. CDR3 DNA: TGTGCCAGCAGCTTAGACGCCCGAGCGGGGGGGATCTACAATGAGCAGTTCTTC. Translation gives CASSLDARAGGIYNEQFF.

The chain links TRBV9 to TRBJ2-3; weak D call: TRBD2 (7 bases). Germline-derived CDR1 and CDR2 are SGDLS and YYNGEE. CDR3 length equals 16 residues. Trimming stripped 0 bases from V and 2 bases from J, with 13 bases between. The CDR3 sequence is CASSVGLGGLTDTQYF. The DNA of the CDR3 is TGTGCCAGCAGCGTAGGCCTCGGGGGGCTCACAGATACGCAGTATTTT.

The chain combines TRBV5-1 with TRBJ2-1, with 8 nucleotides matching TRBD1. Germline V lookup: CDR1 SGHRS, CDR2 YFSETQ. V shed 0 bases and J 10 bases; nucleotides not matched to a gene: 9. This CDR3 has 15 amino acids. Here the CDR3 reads CASSLDSGGPTEQFF. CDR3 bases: TGCGCCAGCAGCTTGGATTCAGGGGGCCCTACAGAGCAGTTCTTC.

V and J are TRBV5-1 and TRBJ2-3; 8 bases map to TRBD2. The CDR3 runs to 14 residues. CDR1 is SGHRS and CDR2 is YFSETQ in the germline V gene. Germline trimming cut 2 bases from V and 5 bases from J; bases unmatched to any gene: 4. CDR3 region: CASSFLLAGDTQYF. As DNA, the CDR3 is TGCGCCAGCAGCTTTCTCCTAGCGGGAGATACGCAGTATTTT.

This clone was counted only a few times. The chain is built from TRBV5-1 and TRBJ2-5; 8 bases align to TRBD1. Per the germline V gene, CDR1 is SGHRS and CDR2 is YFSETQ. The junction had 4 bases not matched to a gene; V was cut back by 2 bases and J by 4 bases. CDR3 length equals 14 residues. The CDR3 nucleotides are TGCGCCAGCAGCTTCCAGGGGGCTATAGAGACCCAGTACTTC. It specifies CASSFQGAIETQYF.

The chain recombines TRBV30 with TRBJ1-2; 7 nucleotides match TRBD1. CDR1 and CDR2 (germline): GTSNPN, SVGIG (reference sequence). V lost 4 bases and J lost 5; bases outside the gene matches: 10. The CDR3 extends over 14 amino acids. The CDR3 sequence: CAWTGGTVLYGYTF. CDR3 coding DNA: TGTGCCTGGACGGGAGGGACAGTTCTGTATGGCTACACCTTC.

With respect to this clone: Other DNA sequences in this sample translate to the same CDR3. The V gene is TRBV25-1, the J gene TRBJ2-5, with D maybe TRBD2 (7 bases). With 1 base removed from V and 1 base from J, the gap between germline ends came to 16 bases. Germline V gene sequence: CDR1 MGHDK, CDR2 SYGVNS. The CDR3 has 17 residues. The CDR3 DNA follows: TGTGCCAGCAGTGAATTCGGGGGGCAGGGGACCCAAGAGACCCAGTACTTC. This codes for CASSEFGGQGTQETQYF.

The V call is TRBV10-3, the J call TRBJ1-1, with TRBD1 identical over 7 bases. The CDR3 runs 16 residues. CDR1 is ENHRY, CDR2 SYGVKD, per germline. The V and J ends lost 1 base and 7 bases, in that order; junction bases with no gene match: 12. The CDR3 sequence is CAISEFRPGQSHEAFF. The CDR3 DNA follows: TGTGCCATCAGTGAGTTCCGCCCGGGACAGTCACATGAAGCTTTCTTT.

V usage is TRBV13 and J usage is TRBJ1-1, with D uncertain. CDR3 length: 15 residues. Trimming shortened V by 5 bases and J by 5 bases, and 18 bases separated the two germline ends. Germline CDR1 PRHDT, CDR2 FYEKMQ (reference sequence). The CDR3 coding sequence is TGTGCCAGCAGCCTCGGACGGGCCGGTAGGACTGAAGCTTTCTTT. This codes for CASSLGRAGRTEAFF. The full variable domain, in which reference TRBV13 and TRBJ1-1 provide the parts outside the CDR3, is AAGVIQSPRHLIKEKRETATLKCYPIPRHDTVYWYQQGPGQDPQFLISFYEKMQSDKGSIPDRFSAQQFSDYHSELNMSSLELGDSALYFCASSLGRAGRTEAFFGQGTRLTVV.